This entry lists 5 T cell receptor beta chains sequenced from one sample in a study of CD8+CD57+ T cells in acquired aplastic anemia. Genomic DNA templated the TCR beta VDJ and CDR3 profiling. One entry per CDR3 protein results from TCRdb running MiXCR on the reads. This repertoire shows some 200,000 distinct CDR3 sequences, 34% found once; its top ten account for 0.95% to 1.2%. Input material: sorted CD4+, CD8+, or CD8+CD57+ T cells (not recorded which) from PBMCs. These receptors were collected from a human donor in good health, serving as a control.

This clonotype turned up a few times. The genes are TRBV5-4 and TRBJ2-5; D perhaps matches TRBD2 (6 bases). The V gene lost 0 bases and the J gene lost 3 bases, with 9 bases spanning the gap. Germline assignment: CDR1 SGHNT and CDR2 YYREEE (reference sequence). The CDR3 is 14 residues long. The CDR3 DNA is TGTGCCAGCAGCTTGGGGTCGGGGGAAGAGACCCAGTACTTC. It yields the protein CASSLGSGEETQYF.

This clonotype was counted a single time. One end of the junction does not line up with germline, which may come from a read error. This chain links TRBV20-1 with TRBJ2-2, with 7 bases fitting TRBD2. CDR1 and CDR2 from the germline V gene are DFQATT and SNEGSKA (reference sequence). This CDR3 has 12 amino acids. The CDR3 is CGASGRAGELFF. As DNA, the CDR3 is TGCGGTGCTAGCGGCCGGGCCGGGGAGCTGTTTTTT.

With respect to this clonotype: A read error may be the cause here, since a much bigger clone is one base away. The conserved phenylalanine or tryptophan is not found at the CDR3 terminus, so this likely reflects a read error. The rearrangement joins TRBV20-1 to TRBJ1-4; TRBD1 is a possible D gene (6 bases). The CDR3 runs 13 residues. CDR1 is DFQATT and CDR2 is SNEGSKA in the germline V gene (reference sequence). V shed 6 bases and J shed 12 bases, with 20 bases lying between them. The CDR3 protein is CSAVKGVGTELFS. The CDR3 DNA reads TGCAGTGCCGTAAAGGGGGTGGGAACAGAACTGTTTTCT.

Notes on this clonotype: A much bigger clone sits one base away, suggesting this may be a read error. The V gene is TRBV11-2, the J gene TRBJ2-1; TRBD2 matches 8 bases. This CDR3 is built from 14 residues. The germline V gene encodes CDR1 SGHAT and CDR2 FQNNGV. With 4 bases clipped from V and 12 bases from J, the junction kept 11 bases outside the gene matches. The CDR3 loop is CASSYRTSWVGQFF. The CDR3 DNA follows: TGTGCCAGCAGCTATCGGACTAGCTGGGTTGGGCAGTTCTTC.

This clonotype has ten or more counts. The chain uses TRBV4-2 and TRBJ1-1; D is ambiguous. V shed 1 base and J shed 7 bases, with 10 bases lying between them. Germline V gene lookup returns CDR1 LGHNA and CDR2 YNFKEQ. The CDR3 consists of 13 residues. The CDR3 DNA sequence: TGTGCCAGCAGCCAAGGTCCTTGGAGTGAAGCTTTCTTT. This translates into CASSQGPWSEAFF.